These 18 T cell receptor beta chains were sequenced from one sample in a study of OX40 agonist ivuxolimab in advanced cancers. Sequencing was performed with immunoSEQ multiplex PCR; in TCRdb, only in-frame clones are kept and a portion is missing. The sample yields some 70,000 clones, roughly 92% seen once. Sequencing used CD4+ or CD8+ T cells sorted from blood, obtained in a trial of the OX40 agonist ivuxolimab. These receptors were taken from an adult with an advanced solid tumor such as melanoma, head and neck, liver or kidney cancer.

CDR3 loop: CASRRIGVNYGYTF. The CDR3 nucleotides read TGTGCCAGCAGACGGATTGGGGTTAACTATGGCTACACCTTC. The chain carries TRBV6-6 and TRBJ1-2; D gene ambiguous. Trimming removed 6 bases from V and 1 base from J, with 12 bases in between. CDR3 length: 14 amino acids. Per the germline V gene, CDR1 is MNHNY and CDR2 is SVGAGI (reference sequence).

V and J are TRBV5-1 and TRBJ2-3; D gene ambiguous. From germline, CDR1 is SGHRS and CDR2 YFSETQ. The length of the CDR3 is 14 residues. Trimming took off 2 bases at V and 1 base at J, with 8 bases between the two ends. CDR3 region: CASSFGFRTDTQYF. In DNA form, the CDR3 reads TGCGCCAGCAGCTTTGGATTTCGCACAGATACGCAGTATTTT.

The J gene is TRBJ2-4, the V gene TRBV7-2; TRBD2 matches 14 bases. The germline V gene has CDR1 SGHTA and CDR2 FQGNSA. The CDR3 sequence is 16 residues long. V shed 1 base, J shed 4 bases, and the junction held 0 bases outside the gene matches. CDR3 region: CASSLGLAGGKNIQYF. For the CDR3, the DNA is TGTGCCAGCAGCTTAGGACTAGCGGGGGGGAAAAACATTCAGTACTTC.

The chain has TRBV7-3 and TRBJ2-3; a possible D gene is TRBD2 (5 bases). The germline V gene encodes CDR1 SGHTA and CDR2 FQGTGA. The CDR3 extends over 12 amino acids. V was clipped by 4 bases and J by 6 bases, with 8 bases between them. The CDR3 bases are TGTGCCAGCAGCTCGACGGGGGATACGCAGTATTTT. This codes for CASSSTGDTQYF. Complete variable domain (other parts from reference TRBV7-3 and TRBJ2-3): GAGVSQTPSNKVTEKGKYVELRCDPISGHTALYWYRQSLGQGPEFLIYFQGTGAADDSGLPNDRFFAVRPEGSVSTLKIQRTERGDSAVYLCASSSTGDTQYFGPGTRLTVL.

This clone has just one count. V usage is TRBV7-9 and J usage is TRBJ2-3; 9 bases fit TRBD1. The CDR3 is made up of 15 amino acids. V trimming: 5 bases; J trimming: 0 bases; junction bases outside the gene matches: 3. Germline V gives CDR1 SEHNR, CDR2 FQNEAQ (reference sequence). The CDR3 is CASSLGQGSTDTQYF. As DNA, the CDR3 is TGTGCCAGCAGCCTGGGACAGGGAAGCACAGATACGCAGTATTTT.

The chain uses TRBV28 and TRBJ2-7; the D is unclear. CDR1 MDHEN and CDR2 SYDVKM come from the germline V gene. The V gene lost 5 bases and the J gene lost 5 bases, with 22 bases spanning the gap. The CDR3 has 16 residues. The CDR3 nucleotides are TGTGCCAGCAGTCCACGTGGGGTGACTTTGGGTCACGAGCAGTACTTC. Translated, it gives CASSPRGVTLGHEQYF.

The chain carries TRBV28 and TRBJ1-1; possible D gene TRBD1, 5 bases. Germline values: CDR1 MDHEN, CDR2 SYDVKM. The V end lost 3 bases, the J end lost 1 base, and 12 bases lay between the germline ends. There are 15 residues in the CDR3. The CDR3 region has the DNA TGTGCCAGCAGTTTGAGACGAGGGACGAACACTGAAGCTTTCTTT. Amino acids: CASSLRRGTNTEAFF.

The chain is built from TRBV18 and TRBJ2-7, with 7 bases aligning to TRBD1. V shed 6 bases and J 6 bases; nucleotides not matched to a gene: 8. The CDR3 has 13 residues. The germline gives CDR1 KGHSH, CDR2 LQKENI. The CDR3 here is CASSAGQEGEQYF. The CDR3 DNA follows: TGTGCCAGCTCTGCTGGACAGGAAGGCGAGCAGTACTTC.

This clone has only one observation. This chain joins TRBV6-5 and TRBJ1-2; weak D call: TRBD1 (5 bases). Germline V gene lookup returns CDR1 MNHEY and CDR2 SVGAGI. V dropped 4 bases and J dropped 4 bases, with 13 bases sitting between them. The CDR3 has 14 residues. The DNA of the CDR3 is TGTGCCAGCAGTTTCTGGGGGGAGGGCTATGGCTACACCTTC. Translation: CASSFWGEGYGYTF.

The chain has TRBV5-4 and TRBJ2-5; 7 nucleotides align to TRBD1. The germline CDR1 and CDR2 sequences are SGHNT and YYREEE (reference sequence). CDR3 size: 14 residues. The J segment lost 4 bases and the V segment lost 5 bases, leaving 8 bases of the junction unmatched. This CDR3 is CASRRTGAGETQYF. The DNA for the CDR3 is TGTGCCAGCAGGCGAACAGGGGCGGGAGAGACCCAGTACTTC.

The genes are TRBV21-1 and TRBJ1-5. TRBV21-1 is a recognized pseudogene. The CDR3 sequence is 15 residues long. DNA of the CDR3: TGTGCCAGCAGCGACCGGGGGGAAATGGATCAGCCCCAGCATTTT. Translating it yields CASSDRGEMDQPQHF.

This chain uses TRBV7-6 with TRBJ2-5; 7 bases fit TRBD1. The CDR3 is 18 residues long. With 1 base clipped from V and 1 base from J, the junction kept 12 bases outside the gene matches. Germline V gene data show CDR1 as SGHVS and CDR2 as FNYEAQ. CDR3 residues: CASSLGLYGSGGQETQYF. The CDR3 region has the DNA TGTGCCAGCAGCTTAGGGTTATATGGGTCAGGGGGCCAAGAGACCCAGTACTTC.

The V call is TRBV27, the J call TRBJ1-3, with a tentative D call TRBD1 (5 bases). The germline V and J ends were trimmed by 6 bases and 2 bases, with 14 bases remaining between them. The CDR3 extends over 15 amino acids. CDR1 MNHEY and CDR2 SMNVEV come from the germline V gene (reference sequence). CDR3 sequence: CASRRTGTAGNTIYF. In DNA form, the CDR3 reads TGTGCCAGCAGACGTACCGGGACGGCTGGAAACACCATATATTTT.

This clone was found a few times. The genes are TRBV7-8 and TRBJ2-7; TRBD2 might be the D (6 bases). The CDR3 spans 12 residues. The germline CDR1 and CDR2 sequences are SGHVS and FQNEAQ. V was clipped by 4 bases and J by 5 bases, with 9 bases between them. For the CDR3, the DNA is TGTGCCAGCAGCTCACGGGGGAACGAGCAGTACTTC. Amino acids: CASSSRGNEQYF.

The V gene is TRBV6-5, the J gene TRBJ1-3; D remains unclear. V lost 6 bases and J 4 bases, leaving 13 bases between the germline ends. CDR1 and CDR2 from the germline V gene are MNHEY and SVGAGI. The length of the CDR3 is 14 residues. The chain's CDR3 is CASSPAEWGNTIYF. Here the CDR3 DNA reads TGTGCCAGCAGCCCCGCGGAGTGGGGAAACACCATATATTTT.

The CDR3 DNA sequence: TGTGCCAGCAGCCCTCTTATAGCTGGGGCCAACGTCCTGACTTTC. Encoded protein: CASSPLIAGANVLTF. V and J are TRBV9 and TRBJ2-6; no clear D. The V gene lost 4 bases and the J gene lost 2 bases, with 10 bases spanning the gap. The germline V gene encodes CDR1 SGDLS and CDR2 YYNGEE. This CDR3 has 15 residues.

V is TRBV19 and J is TRBJ1-5, with 8 bases aligning to TRBD1. V was pared by 6 bases and J by 3 bases, with 7 bases of the junction left unmatched. Germline values: CDR1 LNHDA, CDR2 SQIVND (reference sequence). The CDR3 contains 15 residues. CDR3 sequence reads: CASSPDRGVNQPQHF. The CDR3 region has the DNA TGTGCCAGTAGCCCCGACAGGGGAGTCAATCAGCCCCAGCATTTT.

A few counts support this clone. The rearrangement links TRBV2 to TRBJ2-3, with TRBD2 matching over 7 bases. This CDR3 has 12 amino acids. The germline V gene has CDR1 SNHLY and CDR2 FYNNEI. The trim removed 8 bases at V and 5 bases at J, leaving 4 bases unmatched. Here the CDR3 reads CASAREGDTQYF. In nucleotides, the CDR3 is TGTGCCAGCGCTAGGGAGGGAGATACGCAGTATTTT. The full variable domain, in which reference TRBV2 and TRBJ2-3 provide the parts outside the CDR3, is EPEVTQTPSHQVTQMGQEVILRCVPISNHLYFYWYRQILGQKVEFLVSFYNNEISEKSEIFDDQFSVERPDGSNFTLKIRSTKLEDSAMYFCASAREGDTQYFGPGTRLTVL.